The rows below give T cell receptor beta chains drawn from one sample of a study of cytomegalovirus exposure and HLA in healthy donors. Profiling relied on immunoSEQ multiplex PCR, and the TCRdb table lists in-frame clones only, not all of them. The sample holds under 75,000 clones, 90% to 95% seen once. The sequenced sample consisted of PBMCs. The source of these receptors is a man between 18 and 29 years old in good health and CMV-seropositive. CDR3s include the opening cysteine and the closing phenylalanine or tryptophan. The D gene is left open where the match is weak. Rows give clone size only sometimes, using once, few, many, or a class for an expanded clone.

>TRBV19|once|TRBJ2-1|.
TGTGCCAGTAGTCCTGGACAGGGCGGGAGTGAGCAGTTCTTC
CASSPGQGGSEQFF
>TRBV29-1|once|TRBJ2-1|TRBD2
TGCAGCGTCCAAGGGACTAGCGGGAGTTATAATGAGCAGTTCTTC
CSVQGTSGSYNEQFF
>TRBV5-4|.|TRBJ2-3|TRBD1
TGTGCCAGCAGCTCCCAGGGGGCTGGGGATACGCAGTATTTT
CASSSQGAGDTQYF
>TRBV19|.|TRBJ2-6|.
TGTGCCAGTAGTATTCAGGGGCCTGGGGCCAACGTCCTGACTTTC
CASSIQGPGANVLTF
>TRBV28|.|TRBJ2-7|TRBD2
TGTGCCAGCAGAATGACTAGCGGCTACGAGCAGTACTTC
CASRMTSGYEQYF
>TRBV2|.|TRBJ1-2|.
TGTGCCAGCAGTGAACCGACAGGAGACTATGGCTACACCTTC
CASSEPTGDYGYTF
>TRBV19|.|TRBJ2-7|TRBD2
TGTGCCAGCCTCGGGACTAGCGTAGGCGAGCAGTACTTC
CASLGTSVGEQYF
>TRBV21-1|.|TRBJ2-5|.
TGTGCCAGCAGCAAAACGCCGGGGCGTAGCGGAGAGACCCAGTACTTC
CASSKTPGRSGETQYF
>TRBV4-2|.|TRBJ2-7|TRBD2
TGTGCCAGCAGCCAAGGGAGGGAGGGGAAGAGGAACGAGCAGTACTTC
CASSQGREGKRNEQYF
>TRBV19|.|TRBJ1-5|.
TGTGCCACTCACGGGGGATATAGCAATCAGCCCCAGCATTTT
CATHGGYSNQPQHF
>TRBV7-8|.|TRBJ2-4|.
TGTGCCAGCGGTAGAGTACAGGCCCGAGCCAAAAACATTCAGTACTTC
CASGRVQARAKNIQYF
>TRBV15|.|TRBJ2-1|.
TGTGCCACCAGCAGCTACCGGAGCTCCTACAATGAGCAGTTCTTC
CATSSYRSSYNEQFF
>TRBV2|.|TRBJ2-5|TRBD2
TGTGCCAGCAGTGAAATCCCGGGACTAGCGGGAGAACTGCGAGAGACCCAGTACTTC
CASSEIPGLAGELRETQYF
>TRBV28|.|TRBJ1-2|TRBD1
TGTGCCAGCAGTACTTGGACAGGGGCGAACTATGGCTACACCTTC
CASSTWTGANYGYTF
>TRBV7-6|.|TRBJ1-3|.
TGTGCCAGCAGCCGACAGAGCTCTGGAAACACCATATATTTT
CASSRQSSGNTIYF
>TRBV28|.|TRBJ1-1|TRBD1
TGTGCCAGCAGCAAGAAGGGACAGGGATACACTGAAGCTTTCTTT
CASSKKGQGYTEAFF
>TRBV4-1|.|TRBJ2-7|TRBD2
TGCGCCAGCAGCCAGAGAACTAGCGGCACCTACGAGCAGTACTTC
CASSQRTSGTYEQYF
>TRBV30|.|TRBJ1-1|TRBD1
TGTGCCTGGAGTGTGGGGACAGGGTTAACTGAAGCTTTCTTT
CAWSVGTGLTEAFF
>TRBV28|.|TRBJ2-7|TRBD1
TGTGCCAGCAGTTTGGGCACCCAGGGGGCTAAGGGATTCGGGCAGTACTTC
CASSLGTQGAKGFGQYF
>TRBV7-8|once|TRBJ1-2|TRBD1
TGTGCCAGCAGCTTAATTGACGCGGGGGACAGGGCCTATGGCTACACCTTC
CASSLIDAGDRAYGYTF
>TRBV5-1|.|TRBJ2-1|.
TGCGCCAGCAAAGTTGCGGATGAGCAGTTCTTC
CASKVADEQFF
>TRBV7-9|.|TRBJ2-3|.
TGTGCCAGCAGCTTTCTTTCGGGGTCAGATACGCAGTATTTT
CASSFLSGSDTQYF
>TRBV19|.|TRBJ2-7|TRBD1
TGTGCCAGTAGTATCGGGCAGGGGGTTTACTACGAGCAGTACTTC
CASSIGQGVYYEQYF
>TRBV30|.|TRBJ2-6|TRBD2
TGTGCCTGGGGCGAACTAGCGGGGGCTGGGGCCAACGTCCTGACTTTC
CAWGELAGAGANVLTF
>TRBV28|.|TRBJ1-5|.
TGTGCCAGCGAAGGAGTGGGTGGGCAGCCCCAGCATTTT
CASEGVGGQPQHF
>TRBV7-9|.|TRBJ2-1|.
TGTGCCAGCAGCTCCCACAGGGTAACGACATACAATGAGCAGTTCTTC
CASSSHRVTTYNEQFF
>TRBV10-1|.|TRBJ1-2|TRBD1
TGCGCCAGCAGGGACAGGGGACCATATGGCTACACCTTC
CASRDRGPYGYTF
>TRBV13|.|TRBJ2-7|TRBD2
TGTGCCAGCAGCCAGCGGGAGCACGAGCAGTACTTC
CASSQREHEQYF
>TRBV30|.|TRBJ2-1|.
TGTGCCTGGAGTGTAGCGGGTTCCTACAATGAGCAGTTCTTC
CAWSVAGSYNEQFF
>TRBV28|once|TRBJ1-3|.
TGTGCCAGCAGCCCCCCCGGGTTCTCTGGAAACACCATATATTTT
CASSPPGFSGNTIYF
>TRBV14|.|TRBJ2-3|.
TGTGCCAGCAGCCAAGGGAGGTTACGCGCAGATACGCAGTATTTT
CASSQGRLRADTQYF
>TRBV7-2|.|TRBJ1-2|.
TGTGCCAGCAGCTTAGCGAGGAACACCTATGGCTACACCTTC
CASSLARNTYGYTF
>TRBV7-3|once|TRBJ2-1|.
TGTGCCAGCAGCTTAACGAGTGACAATGAGCAGTTCTTC
CASSLTSDNEQFF
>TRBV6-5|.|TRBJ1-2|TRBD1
TGTGCCAGCAGGACAGGGGGCTATGGCTACACCTTC
CASRTGGYGYTF
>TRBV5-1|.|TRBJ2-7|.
TGCGCCAGCAGCTTGGATATGAGGAGAGTCTCCTACGAGCAGTACTTC
CASSLDMRRVSYEQYF
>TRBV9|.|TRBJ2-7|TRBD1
TGTGCCAGCAGCATCGGACAGGGGGCGTACGAGCAGTACTTC
CASSIGQGAYEQYF
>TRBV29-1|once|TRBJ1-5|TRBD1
TGCAGCGTCCCCGGGACAGGGGATCAGCCCCAGCATTTT
CSVPGTGDQPQHF
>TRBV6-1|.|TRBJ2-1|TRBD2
TGTGCCAGTCCAACTAGCGGGAGGATCAATGAGCAGTTCTTC
CASPTSGRINEQFF
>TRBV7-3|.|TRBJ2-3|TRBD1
TGTGCCAGCAGCCTGGGACAGACTAGCACAGATACGCAGTATTTT
CASSLGQTSTDTQYF
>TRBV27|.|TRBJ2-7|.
TGTGCCAGCAGTTTATCTTGGGGGGCCTACGAGCAGTACTTC
CASSLSWGAYEQYF
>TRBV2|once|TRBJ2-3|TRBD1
TGTGCCAGCAGTGAACCAGATTTTGACAGGGCCACAGATACGCAGTATTTT
CASSEPDFDRATDTQYF
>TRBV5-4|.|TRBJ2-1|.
TGTGCCAGCAGCTTTAGCGGCTATCAGTTCTTC
CASSFSGYQFF
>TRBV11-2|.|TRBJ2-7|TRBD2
TGTGCCAGCAGCTTCGGACTAGCGAGCTCCTACGAGCAGTACTTC
CASSFGLASSYEQYF
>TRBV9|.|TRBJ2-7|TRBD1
TGTGCCAGCAGCCGGACAGGGGTCTCCTACGAGCAGTACTTC
CASSRTGVSYEQYF
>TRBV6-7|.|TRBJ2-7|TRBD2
TGTGCCAGCAACCACTTAGGACTAGCGGCCCCAGGGGAGCAGTACTTC
CASNHLGLAAPGEQYF
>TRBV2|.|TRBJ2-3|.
TGTGCCAGCAGTAACGTCCGGGTAACAGATACGCAGTATTTT
CASSNVRVTDTQYF
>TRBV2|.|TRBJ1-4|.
TGTGCCAGCAGTGAAATGGGTCAGGGGAGTGAAAAACTGTTTTTT
CASSEMGQGSEKLFF
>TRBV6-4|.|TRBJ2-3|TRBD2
TGTGCCAGCAGCCCCTCCGGCGGGAGCAGCACAGATACGCAGTATTTT
CASSPSGGSSTDTQYF
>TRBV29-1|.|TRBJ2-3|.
TGCAGCGTTGATCGGAGGGGCACAGATACGCAGTATTTT
CSVDRRGTDTQYF
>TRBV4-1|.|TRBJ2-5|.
TGCGCCAGCAGCCCGGGAAAGTGGGAGACCCAGTACTTC
CASSPGKWETQYF
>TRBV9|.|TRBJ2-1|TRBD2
TGTGCCAGCAGCGGGGGACTAGTCGGGCATGAGCAGTTCTTC
CASSGGLVGHEQFF
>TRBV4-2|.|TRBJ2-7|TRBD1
TGTGCCAGCAGCCAAGACAGGGGGCCCTACGAGCAGTACTTC
CASSQDRGPYEQYF
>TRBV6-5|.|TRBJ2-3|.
TGTGCCAGCAGCCGGGACTCAGACATACAGTATTTT
CASSRDSDIQYF
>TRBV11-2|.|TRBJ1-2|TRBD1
TGTGCCAGCAGCTTGTTCCAGGGGGCGGATGGCTACACCTTC
CASSLFQGADGYTF
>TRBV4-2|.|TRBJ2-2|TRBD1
TGTGCCAGCAGCCAAGACTGGCGCAGGGGGCCCGGGGAGCTGTTTTTT
CASSQDWRRGPGELFF
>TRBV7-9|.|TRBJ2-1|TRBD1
TGTGCCAGCAGCTTAGGGGGGACAGGGGACAATGAGCAGTTCTTC
CASSLGGTGDNEQFF
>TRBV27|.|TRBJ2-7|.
TGTGCCAGCAGTTCCCAGACTGGGTGGAACGAGCAGTACTTC
CASSSQTGWNEQYF